This TCR beta chain was profiled in a study of blood T cell repertoires in COVID-19. Study-wide context: From the United States, Italy and Spain came samples of acute and convalescent COVID-19. Nucleic acid was either cDNA or gDNA, and it came from T cells, B-cell-depleted T cells, or PBMCs.

How the authors handled the data: Reference gene primer amplification in the assay estimated nucleated cell counts. Data came from immunoSEQ multiplex PCR; TCRdb stores just in-frame clones and leaves some out. V and J calls and clone size are given by that table; D and trimming were obtained from the DNA. The table has around 80,000 clones, about 80% seen once; the top ten hold around 9%. Per the germline V gene, CDR1 is MNHEY and CDR2 is SMNVEV (reference sequence). Trimming pared 1 base from V and 5 bases from J, leaving 11 bases between. This CDR3 comprises 14 residues. Sequences were obtained from peripheral blood. The sequence came from a human donor in a cohort sampled during active COVID-19. The chain uses TRBV27 and TRBJ2-5; D uncertain. DNA for the CDR3: TGTGCCAGCAGTTTATTTCCAGGTGCCGAGACCCAGTACTTC. Protein product: CASSLFPGAETQYF.